One and the same sample provided the 22 T cell receptor beta chains below, sequenced in a study of CD8 T cells in Susac syndrome. Random-hexamer reverse transcription was applied to roughly 0.5 to 1 ug RNA. TCRdb ran MiXCR on the immunoSEQ multiplex PCR reads and lists one entry per CDR3 protein. The repertoire holds about 290,000 distinct CDR3 sequences, with 65% to 90% as singletons. The sample taken for sequencing was CD8+ T cells from PBMCs. Receptors were obtained from a human donor with multiple sclerosis.

In its sample, this clonotype was seen once. J is TRBJ2-1 and V is TRBV5-1; weak D call: TRBD2 (6 bases). The CDR3 is made up of 14 amino acids. Trimming shortened V by 3 bases and J by 9 bases, and 16 bases separated the two germline ends. CDR1 and CDR2 from the germline V gene are SGHRS and YFSETQ. The CDR3 sequence is CASSSGTAGIEQFF. CDR3 DNA sequence: TGCGCCAGCAGCTCCGGGACTGCCGGAATTGAGCAGTTCTTC.

The chain is built from TRBV4-3 and TRBJ2-5, with a tentative D call TRBD2 (5 bases). V dropped 0 bases and J dropped 4 bases, with 18 bases sitting between them. The CDR3 runs to 17 residues. The germline gives CDR1 LGHNA, CDR2 YSLEER. CDR3 in amino acids: CASSQDLWSGRRETQYF. Here the CDR3 DNA reads TGCGCCAGCAGCCAAGATTTATGGAGCGGTAGACGAGAGACCCAGTACTTC.

The genes are TRBV10-1 and TRBJ2-3, with D possibly being TRBD1 or TRBD2 (6 bases each). V lost 6 bases and J lost 1, with 20 bases in between. The CDR3 consists of 17 residues. Germline V gives CDR1 WNHNN, CDR2 SYGVQD (reference sequence). CDR3 coding DNA: TGCGCCAGCAGCCCGGGGGACAAGCAAACTGGCACAGATACGCAGTATTTT. Amino acids: CASSPGDKQTGTDTQYF.

Written as DNA, the CDR3 is TGTGCCAGCAGCTATCCGGCCAATGAGCAGTTCTTC. This sequence encodes CASSYPANEQFF. This chain joins TRBV28 and TRBJ2-1; D is uncertain. CDR1 and CDR2 from the germline V gene are MDHEN and SYDVKM. The CDR3 loop spans 12 amino acids. V lost 6 bases and J lost 6, with 9 bases in between.

This clonotype was found a few times. The chain carries TRBV5-4 and TRBJ2-4; 7 nucleotides line up with TRBD1. J lost 8 bases, V lost 3 bases, and 8 bases had no gene match. This CDR3 comprises 14 residues. The germline V gene has CDR1 SGHNT and CDR2 YYREEE (reference sequence). The CDR3 region has the DNA TGTGCCAGCAGCTCGGACAGGTTTTATGACATTCAGTACTTC. Its translation is CASSSDRFYDIQYF. The full variable domain, in which reference TRBV5-4 and TRBJ2-4 provide the parts outside the CDR3, is ETGVTQSPTHLIKTRGQQVTLRCSSQSGHNTVSWYQQALGQGPQFIFQYYREEENGRGNFPPRFSGLQFPNYSSELNVNALELDDSALYLCASSSDRFYDIQYFGAGTRLSVL.

V and J are TRBV21-1 and TRBJ2-1; TRBD1 was called by the table and not checked on the DNA. TRBV21-1 is assigned pseudogene status. There are 15 residues in the CDR3. The CDR3, as DNA: TGTGCCAGCAGCTCCCTGAGGGTGGGGTTCAATGAGCAGTTCTTC. Encoded protein: CASSSLRVGFNEQFF.

The chain recombines TRBV19 with TRBJ2-7; D gene ambiguous. The germline V gene encodes CDR1 LNHDA and CDR2 SQIVND (reference sequence). Deletions cut 7 bases from V and 0 bases from J, with 7 bases between. The CDR3 consists of 12 residues. The CDR3 nucleotides are TGTGCCAGTATCGACAACTCCTACGAGCAGTACTTC. It translates to CASIDNSYEQYF.

The chain links TRBV15 to TRBJ2-7; D tentatively reads TRBD1 or TRBD2 (5 bases each). V gave up 4 bases and J gave up 7 bases, with 23 bases separating them. Germline CDR1 LNHNV, CDR2 YYDKDF (reference sequence). The CDR3 has 16 residues. The CDR3: CATSTGHWLGVGEQYF. The CDR3 bases are TGTGCCACCAGCACTGGTCATTGGTTGGGGGTTGGAGAGCAGTACTTC.

The chain joins TRBV7-9 to TRBJ2-7; D unresolved. Between the trimmed V and J ends, which lost 3 bases and 4 bases, there was a span of 16 bases. This CDR3 contains 15 residues. Germline CDR1 reads SEHNR; CDR2 reads FQNEAQ (reference sequence). In DNA, the CDR3 is TGTGCCAGCAGCTTCGGACGTCCGCGAATGTACGAGCAGTACTTC. As protein: CASSFGRPRMYEQYF.

In its sample, this clonotype was seen once. The V gene is TRBV24-1, the J gene TRBJ1-1; D is unresolved. The CDR3 spans 14 residues. The germline V and J ends were trimmed by 4 bases and 0 bases, with 8 bases remaining between them. Germline V gives CDR1 KGHDR, CDR2 SFDVKD. Here the CDR3 DNA reads TGTGCCACCAGTGACTCTAGATTGAACACTGAAGCTTTCTTT. This gives the protein CATSDSRLNTEAFF.

This clonotype was observed at least ten times. The V and J genes are TRBV7-3 and TRBJ2-1; 12 nucleotides align to TRBD2. The V segment lost 2 bases and the J segment 4 bases; nucleotides outside the gene matches: 0. This CDR3 is 15 amino acids long. Germline V CDR1 and CDR2: SGHTA, FQGTGA. In DNA form, the CDR3 reads TGTGCCAGCAGCTTAGGACTAGCGGGATACAATGAGCAGTTCTTC. It encodes CASSLGLAGYNEQFF.

This chain uses TRBV7-2 with TRBJ2-7, with D perhaps TRBD1 (7 bases). Per the germline V gene, CDR1 is SGHTA and CDR2 is FQGNSA. V dropped 2 bases and J dropped 5 bases, with 13 bases sitting between them. The CDR3 length is 14 residues. The CDR3 sequence: CASSLRRGQDEQYF. For the CDR3, the DNA is TGTGCCAGCAGCTTACGGAGGGGGCAGGACGAGCAGTACTTC. Full variable domain (missing parts from reference TRBV7-2 and TRBJ2-7): GAGVSQSPSNKVTEKGKDVELRCDPISGHTALYWYRQSLGQGLEFLIYFQGNSAPDKSGLPSDRFSAERTGGSVSTLTIQRTQQEDSAVYLCASSLRRGQDEQYFGPGTRLTVT.

This clonotype came up a few times. The rearrangement uses TRBV5-5 and TRBJ2-5, with D tentatively TRBD2 (5 bases). With 0 bases removed from V and 3 bases from J, the gap between germline ends came to 9 bases. Germline-derived CDR1 and CDR2 are SGHKS and YYEKEE (reference sequence). This CDR3 is 14 amino acids long. CDR3 DNA sequence: TGTGCCAGCAGCTTGGTCGACTACGAAGAGACCCAGTACTTC. Amino acid sequence: CASSLVDYEETQYF. Together with reference TRBV5-5 and TRBJ2-5, the CDR3 gives the full variable domain: DAGVTQSPTHLIKTRGQQVTLRCSPISGHKSVSWYQQVLGQGPQFIFQYYEKEERGRGNFPDRFSARQFPNYSSELNVNALLLGDSALYLCASSLVDYEETQYFGPGTRLLVL.

The V call is TRBV12-3 or TRBV12-4, the J call TRBJ2-7; possibly TRBD2 for D (6 bases). CDR3 length: 17 residues. With 8 bases removed from V and 3 bases from J, the gap between germline ends came to 26 bases. CDR3 DNA sequence: TGTGCCAGCGAGGGAGGTGAGCCCAACGATGTGGACTACGAGCAGTACTTC. This sequence encodes CASEGGEPNDVDYEQYF.

V is TRBV7-8 and J is TRBJ2-7; D is undetermined. CDR1 and CDR2 from the germline V gene are SGHVS and FQNEAQ. CDR3 length equals 13 residues. V dropped 1 base and J dropped 6 bases, with 10 bases sitting between them. CDR3 DNA sequence: TGTGCCAGCAGCTTAGTGTCCTGGGGCGAGCAGTACTTC. Its translation is CASSLVSWGEQYF.

The J gene is TRBJ2-1, the V gene TRBV9, with 7 bases matching TRBD2. There are 17 residues in the CDR3. V gave up 0 bases and J gave up 2 bases; unmatched junction bases: 8. CDR1 SGDLS and CDR2 YYNGEE come from the germline V gene. In nucleotides, the CDR3 is TGTGCCAGCAGCGTAGTCCCAGGACTAGGTCCCTACAATGAGCAGTTCTTC. Translated: CASSVVPGLGPYNEQFF.

Of note for this clonotype: The junction shows a germline mismatch at one end, possibly a read error. The chain is built from TRBV28 and TRBJ2-5; D assignment may be TRBD1 or TRBD2 (6 bases each). Germline loops: CDR1 MDHEN, CDR2 SYDVKM. The CDR3 is made up of 15 amino acids. CDR3 in amino acids: CASSLWGASGETQYF. The DNA for the CDR3 is TGTGCCAGCAGCTTATGGGGGGCCTCGGGAGAGACCCAGTACTTC.

The V call is TRBV4-2, the J call TRBJ1-1, with D hard to call. Trimming removed 6 bases at V and 0 bases at J, with 17 bases between. CDR1 is LGHNA, CDR2 YNFKEQ, per germline. The CDR3 loop spans 16 amino acids. Here the CDR3 reads CASSPTSSGMNTEAFF. For the CDR3, the DNA is TGTGCCAGCAGTCCCACCTCCAGCGGAATGAACACTGAAGCTTTCTTT.

This chain links TRBV29-1 with TRBJ2-5; D is undetermined. Germline V CDR1 and CDR2: SQVTM, ANQGSEA. Trimming left V 7 bases short and J 4 bases short, with 13 bases between. The CDR3 spans 12 residues. CDR3 residues: CSASPPSETQYF. The CDR3 DNA follows: TGCAGCGCCTCCCCCCCCTCAGAGACCCAGTACTTC.

The chain combines TRBV4-1 with TRBJ1-1; D possibly corresponds to TRBD1 (5 bases). Trimming removed 0 bases at V and 5 bases at J, with 16 bases between. CDR3 size: 16 residues. CDR1 MGHRA and CDR2 YSYEKL come from the germline V gene. The DNA of the CDR3 is TGCGCCAGCAGCCAAGAGAAGGGGTGGAAGACGACTGAAGCTTTCTTT. This gives the protein CASSQEKGWKTTEAFF.

V gene TRBV5-4 combines with J gene TRBJ1-3; D might be TRBD1 (5 bases). V was shortened by 4 bases and J by 7 bases, with 12 bases between the two germline ends. This CDR3 contains 13 residues. CDR1 SGHNT and CDR2 YYREEE come from the germline V gene (reference sequence). CDR3 DNA: TGTGCCAGCAGCCCAAGGGGAGGCAACACCATATATTTT. Encoded protein: CASSPRGGNTIYF.

The J gene is TRBJ1-1, the V gene TRBV15, with TRBD1 as a possible D gene (6 bases). CDR3 length: 21 amino acids. V lost 0 bases and J lost 4, with 30 bases in between. The germline V gene encodes CDR1 LNHNV and CDR2 YYDKDF (reference sequence). The CDR3 here is CATSRDVVMAGRLRGTTEAFF. CDR3 sequence (DNA): TGTGCCACCAGCAGAGATGTTGTTATGGCAGGGCGGCTGAGGGGGACCACTGAAGCTTTCTTT.